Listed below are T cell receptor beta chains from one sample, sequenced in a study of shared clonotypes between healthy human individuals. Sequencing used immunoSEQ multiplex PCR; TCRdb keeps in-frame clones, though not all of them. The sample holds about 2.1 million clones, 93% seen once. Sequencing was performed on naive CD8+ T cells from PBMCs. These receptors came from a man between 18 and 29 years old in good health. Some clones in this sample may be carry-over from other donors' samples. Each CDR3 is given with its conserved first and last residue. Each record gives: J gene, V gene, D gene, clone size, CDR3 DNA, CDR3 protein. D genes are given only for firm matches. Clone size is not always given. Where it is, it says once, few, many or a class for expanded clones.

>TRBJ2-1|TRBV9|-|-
TGTGCCAGCAGCGCGGGAGAAGTAAATGAGCAGTTCTTC
CASSAGEVNEQFF
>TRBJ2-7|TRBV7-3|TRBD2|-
TGTGCCAGCAGCTCTTTAGCGGGAGGCCCCCACGAGCAGTACTTC
CASSSLAGGPHEQYF
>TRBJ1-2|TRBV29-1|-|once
TGCAGCGTTATAGGGGACTCCCTCTATGGCTACACCTTC
CSVIGDSLYGYTF
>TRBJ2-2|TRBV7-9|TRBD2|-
TGTGCCAGCAGCTTCCTGGTCGGTAGCGGGAGGGACGCCGGGGAGCTGTTTTTT
CASSFLVGSGRDAGELFF
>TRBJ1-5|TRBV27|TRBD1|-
TGTGCCAGCAGTTTTGACAGGGGTCATAATCAGCCCCAGCATTTT
CASSFDRGHNQPQHF
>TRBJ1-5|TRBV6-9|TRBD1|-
TGTGCCAGCAGCCGACAGGGGACGGGGCAGCCCCAGCATTTT
CASSRQGTGQPQHF
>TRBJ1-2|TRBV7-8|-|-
TGTGCCAGCAGCCCCCACCTCGACCCCTATGGCTACACCTTC
CASSPHLDPYGYTF
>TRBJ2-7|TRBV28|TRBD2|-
TGTGCCAGCAGTTTAGTCGGAGGACTAGCGGGAAGAACCCAGGGGTACTTC
CASSLVGGLAGRTQGYF
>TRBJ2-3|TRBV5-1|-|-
TGCGCCAGCCCCACAGAGGGAACTAGCACAGATACGCAGTATTTT
CASPTEGTSTDTQYF
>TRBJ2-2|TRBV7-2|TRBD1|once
TGTGCCAGCAGCACTCGACAGGGGGCGGCCACCGGGGAGCTGTTTTTT
CASSTRQGAATGELFF
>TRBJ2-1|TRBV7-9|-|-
TGTGCCAGCAGCTTGTCCCGGGTCCCCTCCTACAATGAGCAGTTCTTC
CASSLSRVPSYNEQFF
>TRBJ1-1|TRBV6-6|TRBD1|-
TGTGCCAGCAGCATGGACAGGAGCCAGACTGAAGCTTTCTTT
CASSMDRSQTEAFF
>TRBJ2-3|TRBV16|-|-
TGTGCCAGCAGCCTGGGAGGAGGTACAGATACGCAGTATTTT
CASSLGGGTDTQYF
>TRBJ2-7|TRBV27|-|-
TGTGCCAGCAGTCTCTACCCCGGACTCGGCTCCTACGAGCAGTACTTC
CASSLYPGLGSYEQYF
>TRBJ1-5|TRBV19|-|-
TGTGCCACCAGACCGAACAGGAGCAATCAGCCCCAGCATTTT
CATRPNRSNQPQHF
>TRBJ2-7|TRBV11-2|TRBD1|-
TGTGCCAGCAGCCCTAGACAGGGCTACTACGAGCAGTACTTC
CASSPRQGYYEQYF
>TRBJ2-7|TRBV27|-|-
TGTGCCAGCAGTTTAGGGACAAGCTCCTACGAGCAGTACTTC
CASSLGTSSYEQYF
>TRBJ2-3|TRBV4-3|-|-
TGCGCCAGCAGCCAAGATACAAGCGCCTGGAATGATACGCAGTATTTT
CASSQDTSAWNDTQYF
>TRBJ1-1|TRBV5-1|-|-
TGCGCCAGCAGCTTGGAGAGGAACACTGAAGCTTTCTTT
CASSLERNTEAFF
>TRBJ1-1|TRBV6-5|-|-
TGTGCCAGCAGTTCCTGGGGTAAGGGGAGCACTGAAGCTTTCTTT
CASSSWGKGSTEAFF
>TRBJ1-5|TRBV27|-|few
TGTGCCAGCAGTTTACAGGGCAGGTGGAATCAGCCCCAGCATTTT
CASSLQGRWNQPQHF
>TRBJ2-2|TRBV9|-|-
TGTGCCAGCAGCGTGAGCGAGCGCGGCAACACCGGGGAGCTGTTTTTT
CASSVSERGNTGELFF
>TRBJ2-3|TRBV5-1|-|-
TGCGCCAGCGTGATCCCCCCGAAAGATACGCAGTATTTT
CASVIPPKDTQYF
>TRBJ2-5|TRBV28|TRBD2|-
TGTGCCAGCAGTTTAGGGACTAGCAATTTTGAGTCACGAGAGACCCAGTACTTC
CASSLGTSNFESRETQYF
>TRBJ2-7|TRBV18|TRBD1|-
TGTGCCAGCTCACTAGGACAGGCCTCAAGCGACGAGCAGTACTTC
CASSLGQASSDEQYF
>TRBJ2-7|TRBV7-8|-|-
TGTGCCAGCAGCTTAGTGACCACAGGTTACGAGCAGTACTTC
CASSLVTTGYEQYF
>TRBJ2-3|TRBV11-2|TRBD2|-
TGTGCCAGCAGCGATCTAGCGGGAGGGCCGGATACGCAGTATTTT
CASSDLAGGPDTQYF
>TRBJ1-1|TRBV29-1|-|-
TGCAGCGTTGAGCCAGCAATGAACACTGAAGCTTTCTTT
CSVEPAMNTEAFF
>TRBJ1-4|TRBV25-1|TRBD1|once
TGTGCCAGCAGTCTTCGTCAGGGGGGGGATGAAAAACTGTTTTTT
CASSLRQGGDEKLFF
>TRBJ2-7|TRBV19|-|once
TGTGCCAGTAGCGGGAACTCCTACGAGCAGTACTTC
CASSGNSYEQYF
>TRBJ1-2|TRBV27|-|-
TGTGCCAGCAGTTTGGTGGGCGGGAACTATGGCTACACCTTC
CASSLVGGNYGYTF
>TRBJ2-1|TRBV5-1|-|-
TGCGCCAGCAGCTTGGCCGGGAGCTCCTACAATGAGCAGTTCTTC
CASSLAGSSYNEQFF
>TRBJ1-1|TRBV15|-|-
TGTGCCACCAGCAGAGATATGGGGAACACTGAAGCTTTCTTT
CATSRDMGNTEAFF
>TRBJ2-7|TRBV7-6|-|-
TGTGCCAGCAGCCCGCCTGGTCGGTGGGAGCAGTACTTC
CASSPPGRWEQYF
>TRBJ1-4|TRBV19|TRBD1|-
TGTGCCAGTACCCCCCGGACAGGGCTGGAAGAAAAACTGTTTTTT
CASTPRTGLEEKLFF
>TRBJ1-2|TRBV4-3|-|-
TGCGCCAGCAGCCAAAGGGCAGGGGCGCCCGGCTACACCTTC
CASSQRAGAPGYTF
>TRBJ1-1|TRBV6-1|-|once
TGTGCCAGCAGTGAACGGGACACCTGGAACACTGAAGCTTTCTTT
CASSERDTWNTEAFF
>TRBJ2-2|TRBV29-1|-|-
TGCAGCGTCGTAACTACCGGGGAGCTGTTTTTT
CSVVTTGELFF
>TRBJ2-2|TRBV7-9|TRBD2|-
TGTGCCAGCAGCTTAGCTAGCGGGACGCACACCGGGGAGCTGTTTTTT
CASSLASGTHTGELFF
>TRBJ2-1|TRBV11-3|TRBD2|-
TGTGCCAGCAGCCCCACCGGGACTAGCGGGAGTGCATATGAGCAGTTCTTC
CASSPTGTSGSAYEQFF
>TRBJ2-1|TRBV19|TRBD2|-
TGTGCCAGTAGTATAGGGACTAGCGGGAACAATGAGCAGTTCTTC
CASSIGTSGNNEQFF
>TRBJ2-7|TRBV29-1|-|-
TGCAGCGCATGGGGGGCAGGGGGCTCCTACGAGCAGTACTTC
CSAWGAGGSYEQYF
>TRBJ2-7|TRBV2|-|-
TGTGCCAGCAGCAGGGCAGACTCCTACGAGCAGTACTTC
CASSRADSYEQYF
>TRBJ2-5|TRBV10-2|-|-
TGCGCCAGCAGTCCCACGCAGGGTATCGGAGAGACCCAGTACTTC
CASSPTQGIGETQYF
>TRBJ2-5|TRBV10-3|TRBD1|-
TGTGCCACCACAGGGGGCGAAGAGACCCAGTACTTC
CATTGGEETQYF
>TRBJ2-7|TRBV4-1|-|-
TGCGCCAGCAGCCCCCCGGCCCTCTACGAGCAGTACTTC
CASSPPALYEQYF
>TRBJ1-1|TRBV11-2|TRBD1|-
TGTGCCAGCAGCTTACGCGGCAACGACAGGGGCTCTGAAGCTTTCTTT
CASSLRGNDRGSEAFF
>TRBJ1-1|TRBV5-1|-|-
TGCGCCAGCAGCTTGGTCAGGATGAACACTGAAGCTTTCTTT
CASSLVRMNTEAFF
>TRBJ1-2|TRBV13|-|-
TGTGCCAGCAGCGGGGGACCTCCGGGCTACACCTTC
CASSGGPPGYTF
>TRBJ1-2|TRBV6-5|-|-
TGTGCCAGCAGACCCCTAGATCCAGGAGGCTATGGCTACACCTTC
CASRPLDPGGYGYTF
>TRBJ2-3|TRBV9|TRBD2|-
TGTGCCAGCCAAGCGGGGGTTGGAGATACGCAGTATTTT
CASQAGVGDTQYF
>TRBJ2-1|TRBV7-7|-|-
TGTGCCAGCAGCCCGAGGGCTAGCTGGAGCTCCTACAATGAGCAGTTCTTC
CASSPRASWSSYNEQFF
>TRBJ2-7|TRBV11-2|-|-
TGTGCCAGCAGCTTAGCGGTCCCCTACGAGCAGTACTTC
CASSLAVPYEQYF
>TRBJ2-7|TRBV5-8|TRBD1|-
TGTGCCAGCAGCCATGGACAGGTAGTGTGGGACGAGCAGTACTTC
CASSHGQVVWDEQYF